This T cell receptor (beta chain) was identified during a study of T cells in Graves' hyperthyroidism and ophthalmopathy. This clonotype was seen ten or more times. CDR1 and CDR2 (germline): DFQATT, SNEGSKA (reference sequence). This CDR3 has 14 amino acids. V was clipped by 0 bases and J by 5 bases; unmatched bases: 3. Amplified TCR beta CDR3 regions came from RNA transcripts. An initial round of RT-PCR targeting the TCR CDR3 relied on the HTBI primer set. MiXCR, applied by TCRdb to the multiplex PCR reads, yields one record per CDR3 protein. The sample lists approximately 520,000 distinct CDR3 sequences; less than 25% were seen once.

The chain links TRBV20-1 to TRBJ2-7, with 11 bases aligning to TRBD1. The TCR comes from a man aged 18 to 35 with Graves' hyperthyroidism. Specimen: blood. CDR3 bases: TGCAGTGCTAGAGATCGGGACAGGGGGGACGAGCAGTACTTC. Encoded protein: CSARDRDRGDEQYF.